This record covers a single TCR beta chain. Its target is unknown. This sample is part of a study of response to subunit inactivated influenza vaccine. Study-level results: It was suggested by the authors that few new T cells are recruited by each seasonal influenza vaccination.

Each CDR3 protein gets one entry after TCRdb re-called the RT-PCR reads with MiXCR. Among about 500,000 distinct CDR3 sequences listed, 16% were seen once. The CDR3 spans 14 residues. Germline CDR1 and CDR2: SGHRS and YFSETQ. V lost 4 bases and J lost 5, with 15 bases in between. This chain joins TRBV5-1 and TRBJ1-1, with D possibly being TRBD1 (6 bases). Sample: CD4+ T cells sorted from PBMCs, taken roughly 24 months after vaccination. The receptor's source is a man between 45 and 75 years old who received an inactivated influenza vaccine. CDR3 coding DNA: TGCGCCAGCAGCCAACAGGGTGGAAGGACTGAAGCTTTCTTT. Amino acid sequence: CASSQQGGRTEAFF.